This T cell receptor (beta chain) was found in a study of control samples from healthy donors and cancer patients. V was clipped by 4 bases and J by 0 bases, with 11 bases between them. Germline CDR1 reads SGHNT; CDR2 reads YYREEE (reference sequence). The length of the CDR3 is 16 residues. Produced via immunoSEQ multiplex PCR; TCRdb's table is partial and in-frame only. The profile shows about 190,000 clones, around 93% of them singletons. The chain recombines TRBV5-4 with TRBJ1-6, with D possibly being TRBD1 (5 bases). Sequencing input: blood. This TCR was recovered from a man aged 18-30 years in good health. CDR3 residues: CASSSIDSSYNSPLHF. The DNA of the CDR3 is TGTGCCAGCAGCAGTATTGACAGCTCCTATAATTCACCCCTCCACTTT.